One and the same sample provided the 5 T cell receptor beta chains below, sequenced in a study of shared clonotypes between healthy human individuals. The data were produced by immunoSEQ multiplex PCR, yet TCRdb's version contains in-frame clones alone and is incomplete. The repertoire holds some 2,500,000 clones, with 80% to 95% as singletons. Sequenced input: naive CD4+ T cells from PBMCs. Described subset: CD45RA+ positively selected. These receptors came from a man between 18 and 35 years old in good health. Some clones in this sample may be carry-over from other donors' samples.

The chain joins TRBV15 to TRBJ2-1; maybe TRBD2 (6 bases). Deletions cut 2 bases from V and 4 bases from J, with 12 bases between. The CDR3 totals 15 residues. Germline V gives CDR1 LNHNV, CDR2 YYDKDF (reference sequence). CDR3 residues: CATSRTSPLYNEQFF. Written as DNA, the CDR3 is TGTGCCACCAGCAGAACTAGCCCTCTTTACAATGAGCAGTTCTTC.

The rearrangement uses TRBV7-8 and TRBJ1-2, with D unclear. Germline loops: CDR1 SGHVS, CDR2 FQNEAQ. V was trimmed by 7 bases and J by 3 bases, leaving 18 bases between them. The CDR3 loop spans 15 amino acids. The chain's CDR3 is CASTPQVTRYYGYTF. DNA of the CDR3: TGTGCCAGCACCCCCCAGGTGACCAGATACTATGGCTACACCTTC.

The genes are TRBV7-2 and TRBJ2-2; the D gene is possibly TRBD2 (6 bases). The CDR3 contains 13 residues. Germline values: CDR1 SGHTA, CDR2 FQGNSA. Trimming took 4 bases from V and 7 from J, leaving 10 bases between them. The chain's CDR3 is CASSSGELGELFF. The DNA of the CDR3 is TGTGCCAGCAGCTCGGGGGAACTCGGGGAGCTGTTTTTT.

The chain joins TRBV7-2 to TRBJ2-5, with 7 positions matching TRBD1. After removal of 5 bases from V and 5 bases from J, the junction contained 5 bases not matched to a gene. Germline V gene lookup returns CDR1 SGHTA and CDR2 FQGNSA. The CDR3 is 13 residues long. This chain's CDR3 is CASSNRGAETQYF. The CDR3 DNA is TGTGCCAGCAGCAACAGGGGAGCGGAGACCCAGTACTTC.

This clone was counted a single time. The chain couples TRBV9 to TRBJ2-1; possibly TRBD1 for D (6 bases). The ends were cut back, 3 bases at V and 2 bases at J, with 12 bases in the middle. Germline V gene data show CDR1 as SGDLS and CDR2 as YYNGEE. The CDR3 is 15 amino acids. The CDR3 coding sequence is TGTGCCAGCAGCGCCGCAGGGGCCACCTACAATGAGCAGTTCTTC. This sequence encodes CASSAAGATYNEQFF.